Presented here are 8 T cell receptor beta chains from one specimen sequenced in a study of T cells in Graves' hyperthyroidism and ophthalmopathy. Amplified TCR beta CDR3 regions came from RNA transcripts. Initially, a first-round RT-PCR of the TCR CDR3 employed the HTBI primer set. MiXCR, applied by TCRdb to the multiplex PCR reads, yields one record per CDR3 protein. The table has some 600,000 distinct CDR3 sequences, over 11% seen once; the top ten hold 5% to 7%. Sequencing used blood. These receptors all come from a woman in her 30s with Graves' hyperthyroidism that later progressed to Graves' ophthalmopathy.

This clonotype was counted ten times or more. This may arise from a read error, as a much more abundant clone is one base away. The V and J genes are TRBV11-3 and TRBJ2-7, with D perhaps TRBD1 (6 bases). This CDR3 spans 13 amino acids. V was shortened by 4 bases and J by 2 bases, with 9 bases between the two germline ends. Germline CDR1 and CDR2: SGHNT and YENEEA. CDR3 residues: CASSSDSTYEQYF. Here the CDR3 DNA reads TGTGCCAGCAGCTCGGACAGTACCTACGAGCAGTACTTC.

The sample holds many counts of this clonotype. CDR3: CASSLGVSGANVLTF. The CDR3, as DNA: TGTGCCAGCAGTTTAGGGGTATCTGGGGCCAACGTCCTGACTTTC. V usage is TRBV12-3 or TRBV12-4 and J usage is TRBJ2-6; D is unclear. V gave up 1 base and J gave up 1 base, with 5 bases separating them. This CDR3 has 15 amino acids.

This clonotype was found many times. The chain joins TRBV19 to TRBJ1-2; D perhaps matches TRBD1 (5 bases). Germline lookup yields CDR1 LNHDA and CDR2 SQIVND (reference sequence). Trimming cost V 5 bases and J 6 bases, with 19 bases left between them. This CDR3 spans 15 amino acids. The CDR3 reads CASSQAAGEADGYTF. CDR3 DNA sequence: TGTGCCAGTAGTCAGGCCGCGGGGGAAGCCGATGGCTACACCTTC.

The chain links TRBV7-2 to TRBJ2-2, with D perhaps TRBD1 (6 bases). Germline V gene data show CDR1 as SGHTA and CDR2 as FQGNSA. The CDR3 runs 15 residues. V lost 8 bases to trimming and J lost 6 bases, with 19 bases between them. Here the CDR3 DNA reads TGTGCCAGCTCCAGGGGTTTTATTTCGGCCGGGGAGCTGTTTTTT. Protein: CASSRGFISAGELFF.

On this clonotype: This may arise from a read error, as a much more abundant clone is one base away. The chain uses TRBV5-1 and TRBJ2-3; 11 bases align to TRBD1. V lost 6 bases to trimming and J lost 4 bases; unmatched junction nucleotides: 4. The CDR3 totals 14 residues. Germline V gene lookup returns CDR1 SGHRS and CDR2 YFSETQ. CDR3 nucleotides: TGCGCCAGCAACCCGGGACAGGGGGCAGATACGCAGTATTTT. This codes for CASNPGQGADTQYF.

This clonotype was counted ten times or more. The genes are TRBV7-9 and TRBJ2-7, with D possibly matching TRBD1 (5 bases). The CDR3 is made up of 15 amino acids. Germline V gene sequence: CDR1 SEHNR, CDR2 FQNEAQ (reference sequence). Trimming pared 3 bases from V and 6 bases from J, leaving 18 bases between. CDR3 protein: CASSLPASGLGEQYF. In DNA form, the CDR3 reads TGTGCCAGCAGCTTGCCAGCCTCAGGGTTGGGCGAGCAGTACTTC.

This clonotype occurred a few times. The chain is built from TRBV4-2 and TRBJ2-3; 8 bases are a match to TRBD1. CDR1 LGHNA and CDR2 YNFKEQ come from the germline V gene. The CDR3 consists of 17 residues. J was trimmed by 4 bases and V by 1 base; bases with no gene match: 10. Here the CDR3 reads CASSQVVGQGESDTQYF. The CDR3, as DNA: TGTGCCAGCAGCCAAGTTGTTGGACAGGGAGAGTCAGATACGCAGTATTTT.

This clonotype was found a few times. Possible read error: a much larger clone is one base away. The gene calls are TRBV19 and TRBJ2-5; no definite D call. The CDR3 is 13 residues long. Per the germline V gene, CDR1 is LNHDA and CDR2 is SQIVND (reference sequence). The CDR3 nucleotides read TGTACCAGTGGCTATAACCTAAAAGAGACCCAGTACTTC. It yields the protein CTSGYNLKETQYF.